A selection of T cell receptor beta chains follows, all from one sample in a study of cytomegalovirus exposure and HLA in healthy donors. Sequenced by immunoSEQ multiplex PCR; TCRdb stores in-frame clones only, minus some. The sample gives under 200,000 clones, roughly 84% of which show up once; 0.25% to 0.3% is in the top ten. The specimen sequenced was PBMCs. Receptors were obtained from a boy younger than 18 in good health and CMV-seronegative. The CDR3 runs from the conserved cysteine through the conserved F or W. Each record gives: J gene, V gene, clone size, D gene, CDR3 DNA, CDR3 protein. A D gene is named only where the DNA matches it firmly. Size tells how often a clone was seen (once, few, many) or the class of an expanded clone, and some rows leave it out.

>TRBJ2-2|TRBV11-1|NA|NA
TGTGCCAGCAAACGACCCGAAACAGGGCCCGCCGGGGAGCTGTTTTTT
CASKRPETGPAGELFF
>TRBJ2-3|TRBV7-2|NA|NA
TGTGCCAGCAGCTTCCGCGTTGAAGATACGCAGTATTTT
CASSFRVEDTQYF
>TRBJ1-2|TRBV4-1|NA|TRBD1
TGCGCCAGCAGCCAGACCAGACAGGGGGCTGGGGACTATGGCTACACCTTC
CASSQTRQGAGDYGYTF
>TRBJ1-2|TRBV4-1|once|NA
TGCGCCAGCAGCCCCCCCGGGAGGCCTCATGATGGCTACACCTTC
CASSPPGRPHDGYTF
>TRBJ1-4|TRBV28|NA|NA
TGTGCCAGCAGGCGTAGTTTTAATGAAAAACTGTTTTTT
CASRRSFNEKLFF
>TRBJ2-3|TRBV7-2|NA|TRBD1
TGTGCCAGCAGCTTAGCAAACAGGGGGAGAACAGATACGCAGTATTTT
CASSLANRGRTDTQYF
>TRBJ2-2|TRBV6-4|NA|NA
TGTGCCAGCAGTGAAACGAGAAGCACCGGGGAGCTGTTTTTT
CASSETRSTGELFF
>TRBJ2-1|TRBV11-3|NA|TRBD2
TGTGCCAGCAGCTTAGAACTAGCGGGCTACAATGAGCAGTTCTTC
CASSLELAGYNEQFF
>TRBJ1-5|TRBV2|few|TRBD1
TGTGCCAGCAGTGTGGACAGGCGATCGGTGAATCAGCCCCAGCATTTT
CASSVDRRSVNQPQHF
>TRBJ2-7|TRBV30|few|NA
TGTGCCTGGAGGGCAGGACACTCCTACGAGCAGTACTTC
CAWRAGHSYEQYF
>TRBJ1-1|TRBV6-1|NA|NA
TGTGCCAGCAGCGGGGAGGGAGTGACTGAAGCTTTCTTT
CASSGEGVTEAFF
>TRBJ2-3|TRBV30|NA|NA
TGTGCCTGGAGGTCTGAGGAGGGAGCAAACAGTCTAGATACGCAGTATTTT
CAWRSEEGANSLDTQYF
>TRBJ1-4|TRBV7-9|NA|TRBD1
TGTGCCAGCAGCCTATTGACAGGGCCTAATGAAAAACTGTTTTTT
CASSLLTGPNEKLFF
>TRBJ1-4|TRBV7-2|NA|NA
TGTGCCAGCAGCTTGGGGGGAGTCTACAATGAAAAACTGTTTTTT
CASSLGGVYNEKLFF
>TRBJ1-4|TRBV5-1|once|TRBD1
TGCGCCAGCAGCTTCTACAGGGGTGAAAAACTGTTTTTT
CASSFYRGEKLFF
>TRBJ1-1|TRBV9|NA|NA
TGTGCCAGCAGCGCCTACAGGGATGCTAGCACTGAAGCTTTCTTT
CASSAYRDASTEAFF
>TRBJ1-1|TRBV4-3|NA|NA
TGCGCCAGCAGCCAGGGTACCGCAGGGGAGGGGACTGAAGCTTTCTTT
CASSQGTAGEGTEAFF
>TRBJ2-1|TRBV6-7|NA|TRBD2
TGTGCCAGCACTCCCACAGGGCGGGGGGGGCTTTACAATGAGCAGTTCTTC
CASTPTGRGGLYNEQFF
>TRBJ2-3|TRBV4-1|NA|NA
TGCGCCAGCAGCCAAGATCACTATACGCAGTATTTT
CASSQDHYTQYF
>TRBJ2-2|TRBV5-1|NA|NA
TGCGCCAGCAGCTCGGACTATAACACCGGGGAGCTGTTTTTT
CASSSDYNTGELFF
>TRBJ2-3|TRBV9|NA|TRBD2
TGTGCCAGCAGCGTAGATTTGGGACTAGCGGGCACAGATACGCAGTATTTT
CASSVDLGLAGTDTQYF
>TRBJ2-1|TRBV27|NA|NA
TGTGCCAGCAGTCCGAGGACTACCGCCTACAATGAGCAGTTCTTC
CASSPRTTAYNEQFF
>TRBJ1-1|TRBV15|NA|TRBD1
TGTGCCACCAGCAGTACACAGGGGGCACACACTGAAGCTTTCTTT
CATSSTQGAHTEAFF